This passage covers 13 T cell receptor beta chains from one sample sequenced in a study of shared clonotypes between healthy human individuals. Assay used: immunoSEQ multiplex PCR; TCRdb lists only in-frame clones, some missing. The table records approximately 500,000 clones, 70% to 80% of them present only once. The sample comprised PBMCs. These receptors all stem from a woman between 35 and 50 years old in good health. Some clones in this sample may be carry-over from other donors' samples.

This clone is a singleton in its sample. J is TRBJ2-7 and V is TRBV7-2; D may be TRBD2 (6 bases). Per the germline V gene, CDR1 is SGHTA and CDR2 is FQGNSA. V was pared by 5 bases and J by 4 bases, with 18 bases between. The CDR3 runs 15 residues. The CDR3 DNA sequence: TGTGCCAGCAGCCCAACCGCGTTGGGGGGATACGAGCAGTACTTC. It codes for CASSPTALGGYEQYF.

The J gene is TRBJ2-7, the V gene TRBV27; maybe TRBD2 (6 bases). There are 14 residues in the CDR3. The V gene's germline CDR1 is MNHEY and CDR2 SMNVEV (reference sequence). Trimming took off 1 base at V and 2 bases at J, with 9 bases between the two ends. DNA for the CDR3: TGTGCCAGCAGTTTATGGGGGGAAACCTACGAGCAGTACTTC. Translated: CASSLWGETYEQYF.

The chain combines TRBV28 with TRBJ2-7; TRBD2 is a possible D gene (5 bases). The CDR3 is made up of 15 amino acids. Trimming shortened V by 7 bases and J by 9 bases, and 25 bases separated the two germline ends. CDR1 is MDHEN, CDR2 SYDVKM, per germline. The DNA of the CDR3 is TGTGCCAGCACCCCCCGCCGAGGGAAACCTACTGGGCAGTACTTC. Translation gives CASTPRRGKPTGQYF.

This clone was counted a single time. The V gene is TRBV9, the J gene TRBJ1-3; 7 nucleotides line up with TRBD1. This CDR3 comprises 14 residues. V was pared by 5 bases and J by 4 bases, with 6 bases of the junction left unmatched. The V gene's germline CDR1 is SGDLS and CDR2 YYNGEE. CDR3 residues: CASSADRPGNTIYF. The CDR3 region has the DNA TGTGCCAGCAGTGCGGACAGGCCGGGAAACACCATATATTTT.

The chain is built from TRBV6-1 and TRBJ2-7; no definite D call. CDR1 and CDR2 from the germline V gene are MNHNS and SASEGT. Trimming removed 5 bases from V and 3 bases from J, with 8 bases in between. CDR3 length: 12 amino acids. CDR3 in amino acids: CASSIDGYEQYF. The CDR3, as DNA: TGTGCCAGCAGTATCGACGGCTACGAGCAGTACTTC.

The V gene is TRBV7-2, the J gene TRBJ1-1; D is perhaps TRBD1 (6 bases). The CDR3 length is 15 residues. Germline loops: CDR1 SGHTA, CDR2 FQGNSA. The V gene lost 5 bases and the J gene lost 3 bases, with 16 bases spanning the gap. The CDR3: CASSPQGRGYTEAFF. CDR3 bases: TGTGCCAGCAGCCCACAGGGTCGGGGATACACTGAAGCTTTCTTT.

This chain links TRBV11-2 with TRBJ2-3; the match to TRBD2 covers 11 bases. There are 17 residues in the CDR3. After removal of 3 bases from V and 0 bases from J, the junction contained 5 bases not matched to a gene. Germline CDR1 reads SGHAT; CDR2 reads FQNNGV. CDR3 bases: TGTGCCAGCAGCTTGGGACTAGCGGCTCTGAGCACAGATACGCAGTATTTT. This sequence encodes CASSLGLAALSTDTQYF.

This chain links TRBV28 with TRBJ2-5; D remains ambiguous. V was pared by 10 bases and J by 4 bases, with 13 bases between. Germline CDR1 and CDR2: MDHEN and SYDVKM. The CDR3 is 12 residues long. The CDR3 sequence is CATSWSLETQYF. The CDR3 nucleotides read TGTGCCACCTCCTGGTCCTTAGAGACCCAGTACTTC.

The V and J genes are TRBV6-5 and TRBJ2-7; D unresolved. The CDR3 spans 15 residues. With 4 bases removed from V and 6 bases from J, the gap between germline ends came to 19 bases. Germline loops: CDR1 MNHEY, CDR2 SVGAGI. CDR3 in DNA: TGTGCCAGCAGTTTTAGCCCCCTCTCCCCGAGCGAGCAGTACTTC. It encodes CASSFSPLSPSEQYF.

The genes are TRBV18 and TRBJ2-3, with D perhaps matching TRBD2 (6 bases). Trimming stripped 4 bases from V and 0 bases from J, with 8 bases between. Germline V gene lookup returns CDR1 KGHSH and CDR2 LQKENI. This CDR3 is 14 amino acids long. The CDR3 DNA is TGTGCCAGCTCACGAAGCGGGAGCACAGATACGCAGTATTTT. Translating it yields CASSRSGSTDTQYF. Using reference TRBV18 and TRBJ2-3 for the parts outside the CDR3, the full variable domain is NAGVMQNPRHLVRRRGQEARLRCSPMKGHSHVYWYRQLPEEGLKFMVYLQKENIIDESGMPKERFSAEFPKEGPSILRIQQVVRGDSAAYFCASSRSGSTDTQYFGPGTRLTVL.

This clone was recorded only once. The rearrangement links TRBV2 to TRBJ1-2; TRBD1 agrees at 9 bases. Germline-derived CDR1 and CDR2 are SNHLY and FYNNEI. Trimming took 6 bases from V and 4 from J; bases not matched to a gene: 0. The CDR3 has 12 residues. Here the CDR3 reads CASRGQGYGYTF. As DNA, the CDR3 is TGTGCCAGCAGGGGACAGGGCTATGGCTACACCTTC.

J is TRBJ2-5 and V is TRBV9, with D perhaps given as TRBD1 or TRBD2 (6 bases each). V was clipped by 1 base and J by 4 bases, with 14 bases between them. Germline V gene lookup returns CDR1 SGDLS and CDR2 YYNGEE. The CDR3 spans 15 residues. Written as DNA, the CDR3 is TGTGCCAGCAGCGTATTAGGGGGGCCGGGAGAGACCCAGTACTTC. Its protein is CASSVLGGPGETQYF.

The count of this clone is one. This chain connects TRBV18 to TRBJ2-1; 9 nucleotides align to TRBD1. The CDR3 is made up of 15 amino acids. V dropped 2 bases and J dropped 5; count of bases not matched to a gene: 4. CDR1 is KGHSH and CDR2 is LQKENI in the germline V gene. CDR3 protein: CASSPGQGSDNEQFF. The CDR3 coding sequence is TGTGCCAGCTCACCAGGACAGGGGTCCGACAATGAGCAGTTCTTC. Drawing the rest from reference TRBV18 and TRBJ2-1, the complete variable domain is NAGVMQNPRHLVRRRGQEARLRCSPMKGHSHVYWYRQLPEEGLKFMVYLQKENIIDESGMPKERFSAEFPKEGPSILRIQQVVRGDSAAYFCASSPGQGSDNEQFFGPGTRLTVL.